This T cell receptor (beta chain) originates from a study of shared clonotypes between healthy human individuals. Overall study: Three CD4 naive, three CD4 memory, two CD8 naive and one CD8 memory plate were used per donor.

Overall study findings and caveats: Although depth was large, rarefaction showed that sequencing of the sorted subsets was incomplete.

Concerning this clone itself: Antigen specificity is unknown.

Genomic DNA (from each subset) was split evenly across several immunoSEQ plates. Some clones are missing from TCRdb's copy, which holds only in-frame ones; the method was immunoSEQ multiplex PCR. The table includes 2 million to 2.5 million clones, approximately 96% detected once. This receptor was identified in a man aged 18 to 29 in good health. Sample: naive CD4+ T cells sorted from blood. Described subset: CD45RA+ positively selected.

CDR3 amino acids: CASTSQGGSPLHF. CDR3 DNA: TGTGCCAGCACCTCACAGGGGGGTTCACCCCTCCACTTT. The chain has TRBV5-4 and TRBJ1-6; 8 bases align to TRBD1. The CDR3 totals 13 residues. The ends lost 6 bases at V and 9 bases at J; junction bases unmatched: 5. The germline V gene has CDR1 SGHNT and CDR2 YYREEE (reference sequence).